The entry below describes one TCR beta chain. Its binding antigen is unknown. No much larger clone is present one base from it, and per-base qualities are unavailable. The library relied on RACE. The sequencer was a NextSeq 500. During library preparation, unique molecular identifiers were attached to individual cDNA molecules so that TCRs could be counted in a quantitative, reproducible way. Each blood RNA sample was used to sequence both TCR alpha and TCR beta chains. The source study handled its data this way. A median of approximately 96,000 TCRs per sample was observed, with a range of roughly 20,000 to 750,000. The Decombinator software suite was used to annotate V, J and CDR3 in the TCR reads. For the PS versus PT1 abundance plots, all samples were subsampled to the same number of TCRs (28,000). Expanded TCRs were defined as absent before sensitization and observed at least eight times at the 2-week time point. The public reads were quality trimmed at Q25 with fastp and then assembled into clones with MiXCR by TCRdb, keeping productive beta chains. Each record represents a unique CDR3 protein, reported with the most common genes and DNA among its rows. TCRdb's processing, not the authors' own work, is the source of the V and J calls. For this sample there are under 100,000 distinct CDR3 sequences; about an eighth appear just once. The leading ten clones occupy roughly 3.1% of the sample.

The data are from a study of human T cells and chemical hapten exposure (dated by TCRdb to the early 2020s). About the full investigation: For sensitization, 2% DPC in acetone was applied to a roughly 2 cm by roughly 2 cm area of upper inner arm skin. Weekly therapeutic DPC doses were additionally applied to the scalp of patients throughout the roughly 23-week study period. Patch testing on the upper back used Finn chambers containing 0.01% DPC, with scoring done after 6 days according to International Contact Dermatitis Research Group standards. Alopecia areata with under or over 50% scalp involvement, alopecia totalis and alopecia universalis were represented in the patient cohort, which was mostly female. Libraries were pooled for sequencing, and variation in per-sample TCR yields was attributed mainly to small differences in library volumes within the pool. Peripheral blood TCR repertoire changes were tracked in vivo in alopecia patients during primary and secondary sensitization to the hapten diphenylcyclopropenone (DPC). Blood samples were taken from patients before sensitization (week 0) and at 2, 6 and about 24 weeks after DPC sensitization. For TCR sequencing, blood came from 25 to 35 alopecia patients at anywhere from one to four time points (pre-sensitization, 2, 6 and 24 weeks). What the work shows at the level of the full study, not this receptor alone: All patients had alopecia, a presumed autoimmune disease, so their immune response might differ from that of healthy individuals. Repeated subsampling changed both the strength of the expansion versus patch-test correlation and the threshold at which the correlation became significant. The number of PT1 expanded TCRs positively correlated with patch test score, significant at thresholds 8, 16 and 32 but not 4. The number of TCRs above 1 in 1000 frequency did not change with DPC sensitization; there was no evidence of global repertoire structure alterations. Compared with pre-sensitization or healthy control sets, expanded TCRs formed significantly more large CDR3 similarity clusters, which is consistent with antigen-driven responses.

What this sample's time point label stands for: patch test 2, 6 weeks after DPC sensitization. This specimen's treatment or condition label, per the study, means: therapeutic diphenylcyclopropenone sensitization with weekly scalp DPC. Blood at each patch-test visit was drawn before the patch test was applied. Patients were eligible if aged 18 to 70, diagnosed with alopecia and judged suitable for DPC therapy, and pregnant patients were excluded. Total RNA was extracted from unfractionated whole blood that had been collected in Tempus Blood RNA tubes. Taken from cysteine to phenylalanine, the CDR3 has 12 residues. The only DNA kept is the CDR3, 36 bases in frame from the first base. The germline V gene (reference sequence) yields SGHNT for CDR1 and YYREEE for CDR2. The junction shows trimming of 2 bases on V and 5 bases on J, plus 5 bases between the germline ends.

Recombination connected TRBV5-4 to TRBJ2-1; no D gene call is confident. This sequence was found in a woman between 35 and 50 years old with alopecia areata. Some clones in this sample may be carry-over from other donors' samples. The sample consisted of whole blood, taken in connection with sensitization to the hapten diphenylcyclopropenone (DPC). The sequenced DNA: TGTGCCAGCAGCTTTGAGGACAATGAGCAGTTCTTC. It is translated as CASSFEDNEQFF.